A selection of T cell receptor beta chains follows, all from one sample in a study of blood T cell repertoires in COVID-19. The data were produced by immunoSEQ multiplex PCR, yet TCRdb's version contains in-frame clones alone and is incomplete. The table includes over 150,000 clones, roughly 84% detected once. Sequencing used peripheral blood. Receptors were obtained from a man aged 18 to 35 with active or convalescent COVID-19. CDR3s include the opening cysteine and the closing phenylalanine or tryptophan. The D gene is left open where the match is weak. Only part of the rows carry a size: once, few, many, or a class if the clone is expanded.

d_call j_call clone_size v_call cdr3_nt cdr3_aa
. TRBJ1-6 once TRBV2 TGTGCCAGCAGTGAACTTGCAGGGGAGAATTCACCCCTCCACTTT CASSELAGENSPLHF
. TRBJ2-3 . TRBV18 TGTGCCAGCTCACCATATGGGGCGAGGAGCACAGATACGCAGTATTTT CASSPYGARSTDTQYF
. TRBJ1-4 few TRBV7-9 TGTGCCAGCAGCTCCCTGACATCGTGGAATGAAAAACTGTTTTTT CASSSLTSWNEKLFF
. TRBJ1-4 . TRBV19 TGTGCCAGTAGTATCCGCAGGGGAACTAATGAAAAACTGTTTTTT CASSIRRGTNEKLFF
. TRBJ1-2 few TRBV28 TGTGCCAGCAGTTTACGTCGGGGGACTTCTTATGGCTACACCTTC CASSLRRGTSYGYTF
. TRBJ1-2 . TRBV7-9 TGTGCCAGCAGCTTGGAGGGATTGGACTATGGCTACACCTTC CASSLEGLDYGYTF
TRBD2 TRBJ2-1 . TRBV2 TGTGCCAGCAGACTCGGGACTAGCGGGGGAAGATATAATGAGCAGTTCTTC CASRLGTSGGRYNEQFF
TRBD1 TRBJ1-1 . TRBV30 TGTGCCTGGAGCCGGGACAGCCTACGGGGTGAAGCTTTCTTT CAWSRDSLRGEAFF
. TRBJ2-7 . TRBV4-2 TGTGCCAGCAGCCAAGATTGGGCAGTGTCCTACGAGCAGTACTTC CASSQDWAVSYEQYF
TRBD1 TRBJ1-6 few TRBV18 TGTGCCAGCTCGGGGACAGGGAGCTCCTATAATTCACCCCTCCACTTT CASSGTGSSYNSPLHF
. TRBJ2-3 . TRBV18 TGTGCCAGCTCACCAAAGGGCGGGGTAAGCACAGATACGCAGTATTTT CASSPKGGVSTDTQYF
. TRBJ1-3 . TRBV7-2 TGTGCCAGCAGCTTACAGGGATTTTCTGGAAACACCATATATTTT CASSLQGFSGNTIYF
. TRBJ1-4 . TRBV7-2 TGTGCCAGCAGCGTCGGACAATCTCGATTCAATGAAAAACTGTTTTTT CASSVGQSRFNEKLFF
. TRBJ2-7 . TRBV28 TGTGCCAGCAGTCCGTTCTACGAGCAGTACTTC CASSPFYEQYF
. TRBJ2-3 . TRBV13 TGTGCCAGCAGCTTAGAGCGCCCCGGCACAGATACGCAGTATTTT CASSLERPGTDTQYF
. TRBJ1-1 . TRBV28 TGTGCCAGCAGTTTCCCAGGAAAAGGTGGCACTGAAGCTTTCTTT CASSFPGKGGTEAFF
. TRBJ1-6 . TRBV7-2 TGTGCCAGCAGCTTGTTGCCAGGGATGAGTAATTCACCCCTCCACTTT CASSLLPGMSNSPLHF
. TRBJ2-7 . TRBV28 TGTGCCAGCAGTTTAGATGGAGGTCGGGACACCTGCGAGCAGTACTTC CASSLDGGRDTCEQYF
. TRBJ1-6 . TRBV30 TGTGCCTGCAGGGTAACCTATAATTCACCCCTCCACTTT CACRVTYNSPLHF
TRBD1 TRBJ2-2 . TRBV7-8 TGTGCCAGCAGCCCTACGACAGGGAGGAACACCGGGGAGCTGTTTTTT CASSPTTGRNTGELFF
TRBD2 TRBJ2-1 . TRBV6-4 TGTGCCAGCAGTAAAGAGGGGACTAGTAGATCCAATGAGCAGTTCTTC CASSKEGTSRSNEQFF
. TRBJ1-5 . TRBV30 TGTGCCTGGAACAGGGCTTGGGGTCAGCCCCAGCATTTT CAWNRAWGQPQHF
. TRBJ1-5 . TRBV20-1 TGCAGTGCTAGTGTAGGGGCGAACCAGCCCCAGCATTTT CSASVGANQPQHF
. TRBJ1-1 . TRBV12-3/TRBV12-4 TGTGCCAGCAGTCAGGGGTATGCTGAAGCTTTCTTT CASSQGYAEAFF
. TRBJ2-7 . TRBV4-3 TGCGCCAGCAGCCAAGCTCGACAGTACGAGCAGTACTTC CASSQARQYEQYF
. TRBJ2-1 . TRBV21-1 TGTGCCAGGGATGTCAACGGGAGGATCCTAGGATGCTCCTACAATGAGCAGTTCTTC CARDVNGRILGCSYNEQFF
. TRBJ1-1 . TRBV28 TGTGCCAGCAGTTTAAGGCAGGAGAACACTGAAGCTTTCTTT CASSLRQENTEAFF
. TRBJ2-5 . TRBV5-1 TGCGCCAGCAGCTTGGCCGAACTTCCACCAGAGACCCAGTACTTC CASSLAELPPETQYF
TRBD2 TRBJ2-7 . TRBV30 TGTGCCTGGAGTACTAGCGGGAGGGGGTCCTACGAGCAGTACTTC CAWSTSGRGSYEQYF
. TRBJ2-3 . TRBV11-2 TGTGCCAGCAGCTTAGATCGGCTAGGTACGCAGTATTTT CASSLDRLGTQYF
. TRBJ2-7 . TRBV10-3 TGTGCCATCAGTGACGGAGGAGTTCCCCCCTACGAGCAGTACTTC CAISDGGVPPYEQYF